This T cell receptor beta chain was found in a study of OX40 agonist ivuxolimab in advanced cancers. Libraries were prepared by immunoSEQ multiplex PCR; TCRdb keeps only in-frame clonotypes and omits some of them. The sample carries around 67,000 clones, 80% recorded once. In this sample, this clone turned up a few times. Trimming pared 5 bases from V and 5 bases from J, leaving 13 bases between. Germline V gene lookup returns CDR1 MNHNY and CDR2 SVGAGI (reference sequence). The CDR3 spans 14 residues. This specimen consisted of CD4+ or CD8+ T cells sorted from blood, obtained in a trial of the OX40 agonist ivuxolimab. The rearrangement links TRBV6-6 to TRBJ2-1; TRBD1 or TRBD2 may be the D gene (5 bases each). The sequence derives from an adult with an advanced solid tumor such as melanoma, head and neck, liver or kidney cancer. CDR3 DNA sequence: TGTGCCAGCAGTGCCGGGACGGCAAACAATGAGCAGTTCTTC. Translation gives CASSAGTANNEQFF.